This is a list of T cell receptor beta chains from one sample in a study of early T cells in non-severe SARS-CoV-2 infection. TCRdb re-called the 5' RACE reads through MiXCR, storing one row per CDR3 protein. The sample yields approximately 100,000 distinct CDR3 sequences, 9.5% to 11% seen once. Sequencing was carried out using whole blood. These receptors all come from an adult who was a healthcare worker with PCR-confirmed SARS-CoV-2 infection or an uninfected control (not recorded which). Both conserved end residues are part of each CDR3. Each record gives: J gene, D gene, V gene, CDR3 protein. A D gene is named only where the DNA matches it firmly.

TRBJ2-3,TRBD2,TRBV9,CASSQGLAEFTDTQYF
TRBJ2-3,NA,TRBV5-1,CASSLEGYTDTQYF
TRBJ2-7,TRBD1,TRBV27,CATWDRETYEQYF
TRBJ2-1,TRBD2,TRBV18,CASSSQRGGHNEQFF
TRBJ2-2,NA,TRBV5-6,CASSLYPSGNAGELFF
TRBJ1-1,NA,TRBV5-1,CASSPGGAYTEAFF
TRBJ2-1,NA,TRBV7-6,CASTQDYNEQFF
TRBJ1-1,NA,TRBV20-1,CSAFDRKNTEAFF
TRBJ2-3,NA,TRBV27,CASSLRRTDTQYF
TRBJ2-5,NA,TRBV7-9,CASSLNGGETQYF
TRBJ2-5,NA,TRBV15,CATSRDRGETQYF
TRBJ2-7,TRBD2,TRBV5-4,CASSLKLAGNEQYF
TRBJ1-3,NA,TRBV29-1,CSSLDASSGNTIYF
TRBJ2-5,NA,TRBV7-2,CASSLLTREETQYF
TRBJ2-3,NA,TRBV6-1,CASRQNTQYF
TRBJ2-3,NA,TRBV12-5,CASGLALASDTQYF
TRBJ2-2,TRBD1,TRBV5-1,CASSLADRGDTGELFF
TRBJ1-4,NA,TRBV20-1,CSARDVGGAAKEKLFF
TRBJ2-2,TRBD1,TRBV6-5,CASTGTDRGKLFF
TRBJ1-5,NA,TRBV27,CASNPHSGNQPQHF
TRBJ2-3,NA,TRBV5-4,CASSLLSVGTDTQYF
TRBJ2-7,TRBD2,TRBV14,CASSQVLSTSGSYSYEQYF
TRBJ1-2,TRBD1,TRBV5-1,CASSQGQAYGYTF
TRBJ2-4,TRBD1,TRBV19,CASSTGTGVYIQYF
TRBJ2-1,NA,TRBV7-3,CASRGEYNEQFF
TRBJ2-6,NA,TRBV19,CASSMGVAGANVLTF
TRBJ1-1,TRBD1,TRBV30,CASQRGHREAFF
TRBJ1-1,TRBD1,TRBV30,CAWDTGAGTEAFF
TRBJ2-2,NA,TRBV11-1,CASSLGDLRDTGELFF
TRBJ1-4,NA,TRBV27,CASRSAGANEKLFF
TRBJ1-5,TRBD1,TRBV20-1,CSASRGQGNANQPQHF
TRBJ1-1,NA,TRBV5-1,CASSFSPEIEAFF
TRBJ2-3,TRBD2,TRBV11-2,CASSPLLAATDTQYF
TRBJ2-7,TRBD1,TRBV7-6,CASSLWDRGSYEQYF
TRBJ2-2,TRBD1,TRBV3-1,CASKGTGNTGELFF
TRBJ2-7,NA,TRBV9,CASSKGTGNYEQYF
TRBJ1-2,TRBD1,TRBV15,CATSIDRGQGYGYTF
TRBJ2-7,TRBD2,TRBV7-8,CASSPQGLAGIGEQYF
TRBJ1-3,NA,TRBV7-2,CASSLVRGGQGNTIYF